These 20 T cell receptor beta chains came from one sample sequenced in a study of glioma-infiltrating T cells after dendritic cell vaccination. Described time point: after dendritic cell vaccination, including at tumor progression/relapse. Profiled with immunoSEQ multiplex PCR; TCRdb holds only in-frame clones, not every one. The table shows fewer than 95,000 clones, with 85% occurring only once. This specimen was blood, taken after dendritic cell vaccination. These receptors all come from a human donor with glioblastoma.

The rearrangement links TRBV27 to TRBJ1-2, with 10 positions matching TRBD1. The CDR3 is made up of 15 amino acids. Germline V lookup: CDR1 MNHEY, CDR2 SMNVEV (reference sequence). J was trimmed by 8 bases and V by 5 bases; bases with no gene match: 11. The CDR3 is CASSEPGQGERGYTF. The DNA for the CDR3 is TGTGCCAGCAGTGAGCCCGGACAGGGGGAGCGCGGCTACACCTTC.

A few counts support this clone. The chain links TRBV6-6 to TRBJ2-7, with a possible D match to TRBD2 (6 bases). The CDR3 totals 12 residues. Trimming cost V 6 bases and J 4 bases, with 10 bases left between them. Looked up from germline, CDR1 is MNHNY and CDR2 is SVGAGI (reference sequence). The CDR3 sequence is CASRGGGYEQYF. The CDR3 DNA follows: TGTGCCAGCAGGGGGGGTGGGTACGAGCAGTACTTC.

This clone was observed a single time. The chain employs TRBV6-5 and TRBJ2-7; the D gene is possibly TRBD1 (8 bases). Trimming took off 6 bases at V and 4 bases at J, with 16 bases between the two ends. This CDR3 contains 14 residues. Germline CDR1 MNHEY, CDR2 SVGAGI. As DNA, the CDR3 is TGTGCCAGCAGCGGACAGGGAGGGGGGTACGAGCAGTACTTC. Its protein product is CASSGQGGGYEQYF.

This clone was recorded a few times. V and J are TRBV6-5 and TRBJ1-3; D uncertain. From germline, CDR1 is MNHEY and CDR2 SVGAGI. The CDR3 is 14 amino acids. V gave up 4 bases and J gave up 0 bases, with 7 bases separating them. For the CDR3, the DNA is TGTGCCAGCAGTTTTGACTCCTCTGGAAACACCATATATTTT. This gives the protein CASSFDSSGNTIYF.

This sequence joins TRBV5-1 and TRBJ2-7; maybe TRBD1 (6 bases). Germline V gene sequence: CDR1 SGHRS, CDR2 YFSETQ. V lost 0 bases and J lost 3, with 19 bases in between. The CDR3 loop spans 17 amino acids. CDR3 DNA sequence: TGCGCCAGCAGCTTGGCGTTGACAGGAGCAGCGGTCTACGAGCAGTACTTC. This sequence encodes CASSLALTGAAVYEQYF. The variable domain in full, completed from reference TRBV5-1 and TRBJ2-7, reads KAGVTQTPRYLIKTRGQQVTLSCSPISGHRSVSWYQQTPGQGLQFLFEYFSETQRNKGNFPGRFSGRQFSNSRSEMNVSTLELGDSALYLCASSLALTGAAVYEQYFGPGTRLTVT.

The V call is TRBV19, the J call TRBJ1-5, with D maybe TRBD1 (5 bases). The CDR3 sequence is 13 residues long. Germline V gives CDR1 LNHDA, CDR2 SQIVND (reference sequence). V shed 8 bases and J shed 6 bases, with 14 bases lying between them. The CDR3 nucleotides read TGTGCCAGTCAACCGGGGGTCCGTCAGCCCCAGCATTTT. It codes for CASQPGVRQPQHF.

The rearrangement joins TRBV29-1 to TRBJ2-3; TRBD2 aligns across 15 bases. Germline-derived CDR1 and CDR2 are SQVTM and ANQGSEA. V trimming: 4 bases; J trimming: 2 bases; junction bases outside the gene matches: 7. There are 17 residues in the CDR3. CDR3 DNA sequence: TGCAGCGTTGCTAGGACTAGCGGGGGGGGTTACACAGATACGCAGTATTTT. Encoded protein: CSVARTSGGGYTDTQYF.

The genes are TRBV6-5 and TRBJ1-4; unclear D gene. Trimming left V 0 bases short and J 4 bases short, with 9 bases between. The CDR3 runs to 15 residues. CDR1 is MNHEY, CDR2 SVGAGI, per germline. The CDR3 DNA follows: TGTGCCAGCAGTTACTCGAACAGATATAATGAAAAACTGTTTTTT. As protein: CASSYSNRYNEKLFF.

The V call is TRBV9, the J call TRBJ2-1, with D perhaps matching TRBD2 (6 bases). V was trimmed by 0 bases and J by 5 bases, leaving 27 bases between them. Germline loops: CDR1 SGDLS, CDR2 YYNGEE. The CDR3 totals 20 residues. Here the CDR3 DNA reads TGTGCCAGCAGCGTAGCGGATTGGGGACTGTGGGGTGTAGGGAACAATGAGCAGTTCTTC. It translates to CASSVADWGLWGVGNNEQFF.

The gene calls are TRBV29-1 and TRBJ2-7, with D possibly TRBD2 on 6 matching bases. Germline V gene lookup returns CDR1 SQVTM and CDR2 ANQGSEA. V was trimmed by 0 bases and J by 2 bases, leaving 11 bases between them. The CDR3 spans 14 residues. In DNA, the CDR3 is TGCAGCGTTGAAGATCCGGACTACACCTACGAGCAGTACTTC. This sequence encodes CSVEDPDYTYEQYF.

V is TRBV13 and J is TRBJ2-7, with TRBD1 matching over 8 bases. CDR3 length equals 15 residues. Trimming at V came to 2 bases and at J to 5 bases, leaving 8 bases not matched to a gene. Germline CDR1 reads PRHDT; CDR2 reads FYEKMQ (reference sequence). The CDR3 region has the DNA TGTGCCAGCAGCTTATCAGGGGGCTTCGTCAACGAGCAGTACTTC. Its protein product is CASSLSGGFVNEQYF.

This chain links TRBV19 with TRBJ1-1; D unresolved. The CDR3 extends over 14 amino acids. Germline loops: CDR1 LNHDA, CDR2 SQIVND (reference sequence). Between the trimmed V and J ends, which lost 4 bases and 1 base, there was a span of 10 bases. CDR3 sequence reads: CASSNRAGNTEAFF. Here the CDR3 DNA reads TGTGCCAGTAGTAATCGAGCCGGGAACACTGAAGCTTTCTTT.

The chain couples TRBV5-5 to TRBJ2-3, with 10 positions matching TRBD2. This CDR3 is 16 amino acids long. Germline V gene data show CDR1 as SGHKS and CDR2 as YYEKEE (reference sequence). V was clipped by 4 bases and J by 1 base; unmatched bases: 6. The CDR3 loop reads CASSLSGTSGTDTQYF. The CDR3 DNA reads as TGTGCCAGCAGCCTATCCGGGACTAGCGGCACAGATACGCAGTATTTT.

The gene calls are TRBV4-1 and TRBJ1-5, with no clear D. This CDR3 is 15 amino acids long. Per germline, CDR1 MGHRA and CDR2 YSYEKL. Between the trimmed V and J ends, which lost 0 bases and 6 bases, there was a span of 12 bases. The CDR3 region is CASSQDGQEGQPQHF. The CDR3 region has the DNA TGCGCCAGCAGCCAAGATGGGCAGGAGGGTCAGCCCCAGCATTTT.

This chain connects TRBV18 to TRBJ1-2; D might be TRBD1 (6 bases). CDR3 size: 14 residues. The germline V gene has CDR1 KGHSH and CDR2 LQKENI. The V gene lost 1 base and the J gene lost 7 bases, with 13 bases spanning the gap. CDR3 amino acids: CASSPQGDPFGYTF. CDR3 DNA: TGTGCCAGCTCACCACAGGGGGACCCTTTTGGCTACACCTTC. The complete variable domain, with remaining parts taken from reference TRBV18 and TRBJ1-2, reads NAGVMQNPRHLVRRRGQEARLRCSPMKGHSHVYWYRQLPEEGLKFMVYLQKENIIDESGMPKERFSAEFPKEGPSILRIQQVVRGDSAAYFCASSPQGDPFGYTFGSGTRLTVV.

In DNA, the CDR3 is TGTGCCAGCAGCGTAGATTCCGGGACAGGGGGTGAAGCTTTCTTT. It codes for CASSVDSGTGGEAFF. The V call is TRBV9, the J call TRBJ1-1, with TRBD1 matching over 11 bases. Germline V gene lookup returns CDR1 SGDLS and CDR2 YYNGEE. The CDR3 has 15 amino acids. V lost 0 bases to trimming and J lost 7 bases; unmatched junction nucleotides: 5.

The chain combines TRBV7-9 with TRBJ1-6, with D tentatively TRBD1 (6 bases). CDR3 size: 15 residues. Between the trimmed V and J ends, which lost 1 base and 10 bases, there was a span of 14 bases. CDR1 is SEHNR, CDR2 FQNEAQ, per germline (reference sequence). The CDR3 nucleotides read TGTGCCAGCAGCTTAGAGGGGCCGGGGGGCTCACCCCTCCACTTT. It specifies CASSLEGPGGSPLHF.

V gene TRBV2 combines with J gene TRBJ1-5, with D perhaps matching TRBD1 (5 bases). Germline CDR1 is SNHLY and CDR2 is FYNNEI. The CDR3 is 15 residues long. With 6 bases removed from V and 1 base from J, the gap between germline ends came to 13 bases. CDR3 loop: CASRQQAPSNQPQHF. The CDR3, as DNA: TGTGCCAGCAGACAACAGGCTCCCAGCAATCAGCCCCAGCATTTT.

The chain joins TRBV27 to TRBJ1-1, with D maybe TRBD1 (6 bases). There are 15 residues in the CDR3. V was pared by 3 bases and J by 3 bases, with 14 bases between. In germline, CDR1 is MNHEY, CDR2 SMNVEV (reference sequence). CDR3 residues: CASSFRGVEDTEAFF. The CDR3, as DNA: TGTGCCAGCAGTTTCAGGGGAGTAGAGGACACTGAAGCTTTCTTT.

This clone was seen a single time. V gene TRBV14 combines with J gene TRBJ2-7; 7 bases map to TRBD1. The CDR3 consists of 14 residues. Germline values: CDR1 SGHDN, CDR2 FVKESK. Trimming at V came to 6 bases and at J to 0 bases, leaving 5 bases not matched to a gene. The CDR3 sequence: CASSFWDSSYEQYF. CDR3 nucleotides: TGTGCCAGCAGTTTTTGGGACAGCTCCTACGAGCAGTACTTC.